This T cell receptor (beta chain) was observed in a study of blood T cell repertoires in COVID-19. Whole-study context: Collection of acute and convalescent COVID-19 samples took place in the United States, Italy and Spain. PBMCs, B-cell-depleted T cells, or T cells were the source of the cDNA or gDNA that made up the material.

The J segment lost 5 bases and the V segment lost 0 bases, leaving 11 bases of the junction unmatched. CDR3 length equals 17 residues. Germline V CDR1 and CDR2: SGDLS, YYNGEE. Per the original methods: Using reference gene primer amplification, nucleated cell counts were estimated. TCRdb's table, derived via immunoSEQ multiplex PCR, lists solely in-frame clones and lacks some. The V and J calls and clone size are taken from that table; D and trimming were inferred from the DNA. The sample has fewer than 200,000 clones, about 93% seen once. This chain links TRBV9 with TRBJ2-1, with 7 positions matching TRBD2. Input material: peripheral blood. This clonotype was sampled from a woman aged 50 to 60 with acute or convalescent COVID-19. The CDR3 loop is CASSVALESSGNNEQFF. The CDR3 DNA follows: TGTGCCAGCAGCGTAGCGTTAGAGTCTAGCGGAAACAATGAGCAGTTCTTC.